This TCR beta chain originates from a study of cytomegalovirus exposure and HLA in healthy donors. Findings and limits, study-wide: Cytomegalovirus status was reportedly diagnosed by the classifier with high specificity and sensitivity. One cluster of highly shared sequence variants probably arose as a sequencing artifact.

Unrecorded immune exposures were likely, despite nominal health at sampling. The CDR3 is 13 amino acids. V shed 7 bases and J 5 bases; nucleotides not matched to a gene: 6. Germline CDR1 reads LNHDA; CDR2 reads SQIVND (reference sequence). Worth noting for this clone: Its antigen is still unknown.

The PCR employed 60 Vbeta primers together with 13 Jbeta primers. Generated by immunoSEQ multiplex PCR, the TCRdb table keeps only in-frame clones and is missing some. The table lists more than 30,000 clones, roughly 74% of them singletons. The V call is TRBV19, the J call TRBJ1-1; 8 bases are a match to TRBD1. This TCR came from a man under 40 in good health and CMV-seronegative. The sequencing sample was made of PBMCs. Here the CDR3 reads CASNQGARTEAFF. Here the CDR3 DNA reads TGTGCCAGTAACCAGGGGGCGAGGACTGAAGCTTTCTTT.